The subject of this entry is one TCR beta chain. No antigen is known for it. Qualities for individual bases were not recorded, and no much larger clone is one base off. This sample was taken from a study of OX40 agonist ivuxolimab in advanced cancers. About the investigation overall: Ivuxolimab was an agonistic, fully human IgG2 monoclonal antibody directed against OX40 (CD134), a costimulatory receptor. Patients were allowed to have had prior anti-PD-1, anti-PD-L1 or anti-CTLA-4 therapy, and around two fifths of the dose-escalation patients had been treated with checkpoint inhibitors. The purpose of peripheral TCRbeta sequencing was to test whether ivuxolimab changed TCR sequence diversity and led to clonal T-cell expansion. Three dose-escalation patients achieved partial responses, one with hepatocellular carcinoma and two with cutaneous melanoma. In the dose-escalation cohort, roughly 80% of patients were male, and the mean age was approximately 55 years, with a range of about 20 to 79. Of the approximately 53 patients in dose escalation, around 20 had hepatocellular carcinoma, around 15 had melanoma, 9 had renal cell carcinoma and 9 had head and neck cancer. Intravenous ivuxolimab was administered to patients every 2 weeks at six dose levels: 0.01, 0.1, 0.3, 1.5, 3 and 10 mg/kg. The monotherapy dose-escalation portion (N = 52 patients) of the phase I ivuxolimab trial is reported in the paper. On the study overall, not on this receptor specifically: At doses from 0.1 to 3.0 mg/kg, clonal expansion was seen in both CD4+ and CD8+ blood T cells between baseline and week 6. After ivuxolimab, more expanded clones were found on average in CD8+ T cells than in CD4+ T cells. Partial responders in the 0.1-3.0 mg/kg groups had among the lowest normalized peripheral clonal expansion, especially among CD8+ T cells. The antigen specificity of the clonally expanded peripheral T cells was not determined. Low levels of normalized T-cell clonal expansion were also seen in some patients who did not respond.

The CDR3 measures 15 amino acids from cysteine to phenylalanine. Left in the record is the CDR3 DNA by itself, 45 bases read in frame from the first base. For CDR1 and CDR2, the germline V gene (reference sequence) lists LNHNV and YYDKDF. Germline trimming amounts to 3 bases on V and 2 bases on J, with 4 as the count of junction bases outside the gene matches. The trial excluded patients who had a history of autoimmune disease or were on systemic immunosuppression. In every dose cohort, peripheral blood was drawn for TCR sequencing at baseline, cycle 4 day 1, and cycle 7 day 1. The samples were drawn from a first-in-human, open-label, multicenter phase I dose-escalation trial of ivuxolimab. Adults with locally advanced or metastatic melanoma, renal cell, hepatocellular, or head and neck squamous cell carcinoma were enrolled in the trial. Before TCR sequencing, CD4+ T cells and CD8+ T cells from peripheral blood were sorted into separate populations.

Genomic DNA was extracted from sorted cells for sequencing of the TCRbeta CDR3 region. TCRbeta CDR3 regions were sequenced using the immunoSEQ Assay. TCRdb limited this immuneACCESS table to in-frame rearrangements with V and J called. A share of clones is missing; checked studies link under half to unresolved V genes, and the rest is unexplained. Counted in this sample were approximately 18,000 clones; more than 80% of them appeared once. 20% to 30% of the sample lies in the top ten. The receptor's source is an adult with an advanced solid tumor such as melanoma, head and neck, liver or kidney cancer. The sequences come from CD4+ or CD8+ T cells sorted from blood, collected in a trial of the OX40 agonist ivuxolimab. The sequence links TRBV15 to TRBJ2-3, and 8 junctional nucleotides match TRBD2. The nucleotides are TGTGCCACCAGCAGGTCGCGGGGGGCCACAGATACGCAGTATTTT. It specifies CATSRSRGATDTQYF.